The entry below describes one TCR beta chain. The data were taken from a study of cytomegalovirus exposure and HLA in healthy donors. The PCR was carried out with 60 Vbeta primers and 13 Jbeta primers. TCRdb's table, derived via immunoSEQ multiplex PCR, lists solely in-frame clones and lacks some. Of 150,000 to 200,000 clones in the sample, over 65% were seen once. The sequenced material came from PBMCs. This clonotype was sampled from a man aged 40-55 years in good health and CMV-seropositive.

CDR3 bases: TGTGCCAGCTCAGGCACTAGCGGGGCTTCCTACAATGAGCAGTTCTTC. This sequence encodes CASSGTSGASYNEQFF. The rearrangement joins TRBV18 to TRBJ2-1, with 10 bases lining up with TRBD2. J was trimmed by 1 base and V by 5 bases; bases with no gene match: 5. The CDR3 loop spans 16 amino acids. The V gene's germline CDR1 is KGHSH and CDR2 LQKENI.